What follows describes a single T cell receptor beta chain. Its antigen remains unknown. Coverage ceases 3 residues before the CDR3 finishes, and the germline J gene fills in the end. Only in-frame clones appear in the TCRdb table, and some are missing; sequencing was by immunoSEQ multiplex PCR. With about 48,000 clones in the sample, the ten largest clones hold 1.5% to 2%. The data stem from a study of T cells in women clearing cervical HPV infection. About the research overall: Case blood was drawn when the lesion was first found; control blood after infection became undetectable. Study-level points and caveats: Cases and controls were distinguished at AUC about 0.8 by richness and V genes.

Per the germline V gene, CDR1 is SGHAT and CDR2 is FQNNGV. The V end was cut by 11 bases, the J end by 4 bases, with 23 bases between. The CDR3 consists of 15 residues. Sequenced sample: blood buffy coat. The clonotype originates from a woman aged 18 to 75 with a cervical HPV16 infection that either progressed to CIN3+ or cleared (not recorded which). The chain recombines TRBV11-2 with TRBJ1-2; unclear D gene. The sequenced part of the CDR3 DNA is TGTGCCGTTCGGGTCTTCCAAAACACCAGCTATGGC. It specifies CAVRVFQNTSYG. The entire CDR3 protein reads CAVRVFQNTSYGYTF.